A single sample gave rise to the 10 T cell receptor beta chains below, sequenced in a study of metastatic and nonmetastatic thyroid tumors. Thyroid surgery had not been preceded by any treatment in any patient. MiXCR reprocessed the PCR reads for TCRdb. Among approximately 35,000 clones listed, around a third were seen once. The sequenced sample was tumor tissue. The receptors come from a female donor with papillary thyroid cancer or a benign thyroid nodule (not recorded which). Some clones in this sample may be carry-over from other donors' samples.

This chain uses TRBV25-1 with TRBJ2-5; TRBD1 aligns across 10 bases. V dropped 6 bases and J dropped 8; count of bases not matched to a gene: 3. The germline V gene has CDR1 MGHDK and CDR2 SYGVNS. The CDR3 is 12 amino acids. CDR3 coding DNA: TGTGCCAGCAGGGGACAGGGGATAACCCAGTACTTC. This encodes CASRGQGITQYF.

The J gene is TRBJ2-7, the V gene TRBV25-1; D might be TRBD1 (5 bases). This CDR3 contains 14 residues. The V end was cut by 5 bases, the J end by 1 base, with 12 bases between. Looked up from germline, CDR1 is MGHDK and CDR2 is SYGVNS. CDR3 region: CASSLHRQSYEQYF. The CDR3 bases are TGTGCCAGCAGTTTACACAGACAGTCCTACGAGCAGTACTTC.

The rearrangement joins TRBV11-1 to TRBJ2-3; D is unresolved. Germline CDR1 reads SGHAT; CDR2 reads FQDESV (reference sequence). V was clipped by 6 bases and J by 0 bases, with 19 bases between them. The CDR3 consists of 17 residues. CDR3 sequence: CASSKRTIGTSTDTQYF. In DNA, the CDR3 is TGTGCCAGCAGTAAACGCACTATCGGAACTAGCACAGATACGCAGTATTTT.

This clone was recorded a few times. The gene calls are TRBV12-3 or TRBV12-4 and TRBJ2-3; 13 bases line up with TRBD2. CDR3 length: 16 residues. V was clipped by 5 bases and J by 1 base; unmatched bases: 3. CDR3 in DNA: TGTGCCAGCAGTGGAGGGACTAGCGGGGGCACAGATACGCAGTATTTT. Translated: CASSGGTSGGTDTQYF.

In this sample, this clone turned up a few times. In DNA, the CDR3 is TGTGCCAGCAGTGGAGGGCGACAGGGGGTTTACGAGCAGTACTTC. This encodes CASSGGRQGVYEQYF. The rearrangement links TRBV6-1 to TRBJ2-7, with 9 nucleotides matching TRBD1. The V gene's germline CDR1 is MNHNS and CDR2 SASEGT. The CDR3 spans 15 residues. Trimming took 4 bases from V and 4 from J; bases not matched to a gene: 8.

This clone has only a few counts. V usage is TRBV19 and J usage is TRBJ1-5; TRBD1 matches at 9 bases. The germline V gene has CDR1 LNHDA and CDR2 SQIVND (reference sequence). With 7 bases clipped from V and 2 bases from J, the junction kept 6 bases outside the gene matches. This CDR3 region has 15 residues. CDR3 coding DNA: TGTGCCAGTATGGGACAGGGATCGGGCAATCAGCCCCAGCATTTT. Its protein is CASMGQGSGNQPQHF.

This clone was observed a handful of times. This chain links TRBV6-1 with TRBJ2-2; 11 nucleotides align to TRBD2. This CDR3 contains 15 residues. Trimming removed 6 bases from V and 1 base from J; junction bases left unmatched: 1. Germline CDR1 and CDR2: MNHNS and SASEGT. CDR3 sequence: CASSGLAGNTGELFF. The CDR3 nucleotides are TGTGCCAGCAGCGGACTAGCGGGGAACACCGGGGAGCTGTTTTTT.

This clone has ten or more counts. This sequence joins TRBV19 and TRBJ2-7; 11 nucleotides agree with TRBD1. The CDR3 extends over 14 amino acids. Germline assignment: CDR1 LNHDA and CDR2 SQIVND (reference sequence). The J segment lost 2 bases and the V segment lost 7 bases, leaving 4 bases of the junction unmatched. The CDR3: CASNRDRGTYEQYF. CDR3 in DNA: TGTGCCAGTAACCGGGACAGGGGGACCTACGAGCAGTACTTC. Full variable domain (remainder filled in from reference TRBV19 and TRBJ2-7): DGGITQSPKYLFRKEGQNVTLSCEQNLNHDAMYWYRQDPGQGLRLIYYSQIVNDFQKGDIAEGYSVSREKKESFPLTVTSAQKNPTAFYLCASNRDRGTYEQYFGPGTRLTVT.

The chain employs TRBV9 and TRBJ1-2, with 8 bases aligning to TRBD1. CDR3 size: 16 residues. Trimming at V came to 3 bases and at J to 3 bases, leaving 10 bases not matched to a gene. Germline V CDR1 and CDR2: SGDLS, YYNGEE. The CDR3 DNA follows: TGTGCCAGCAGCGACCCTCTACAGGGGGTTGACTATGGCTACACCTTC. Translation: CASSDPLQGVDYGYTF.

This clone has a handful of counts. This chain links TRBV6-2 or TRBV6-3 with TRBJ2-7; D is perhaps TRBD1 (5 bases). CDR1 is MNHEY and CDR2 is SVGEGT in the germline V gene. This CDR3 has 12 residues. V lost 6 bases, J lost 9 bases, and 15 bases lay in between. The CDR3: CASRTADRRQYF. DNA of the CDR3: TGTGCCAGCAGGACCGCCGACAGAAGGCAGTACTTC.